Below, 18 T cell receptor beta chains from the same sample are listed, as sequenced in a study of T-cell memory formation after mild COVID-19. One entry per CDR3 protein, called by TCRdb with MiXCR from the 5' RACE reads. The table has 250,000 to 400,000 distinct CDR3 sequences, roughly an eighth seen once. Sequenced input: PBMCs or a T cell subset sorted from them (not recorded which). These TCRs come from a man aged 18 to 35 who had mild COVID-19 (a few samples of this study predate the infection). Cell type and time point are not known.

V gene TRBV7-2 combines with J gene TRBJ2-3; D gene unclear. The CDR3 runs to 14 residues. Germline V lookup: CDR1 SGHTA, CDR2 FQGNSA. V lost 5 bases and J 2 bases, leaving 11 bases between the germline ends. In nucleotides, the CDR3 is TGTGCCAGCAGCCTGTGGCCCCCCACAGATACGCAGTATTTT. Translation gives CASSLWPPTDTQYF.

The chain has TRBV9 and TRBJ1-5, with 8 bases aligning to TRBD1. The V and J ends lost 2 bases and 4 bases, in that order; junction bases with no gene match: 5. CDR1 is SGDLS, CDR2 YYNGEE, per germline. This CDR3 is built from 15 residues. The CDR3 region is CASSVGTGQNQPQHF. Written as DNA, the CDR3 is TGTGCCAGCAGCGTCGGGACAGGTCAAAATCAGCCCCAGCATTTT.

This clonotype occurred a few times. The chain is built from TRBV6-5 and TRBJ2-7; possibly TRBD1 for D (5 bases). CDR1 is MNHEY and CDR2 is SVGAGI in the germline V gene. Between the trimmed V and J ends, which lost 2 bases and 6 bases, there was a span of 11 bases. The CDR3 loop spans 13 amino acids. The CDR3 region is CASSYGAALEQYF. The CDR3 DNA reads TGTGCCAGCAGTTACGGGGCAGCCCTCGAGCAGTACTTC.

The rearrangement joins TRBV11-2 to TRBJ2-5; D ambiguous. The CDR3 spans 11 residues. Per germline, CDR1 SGHAT and CDR2 FQNNGV. The ends were cut back, 2 bases at V and 7 bases at J, with 5 bases in the middle. In DNA, the CDR3 is TGTGCCAGCAGCTTAACATTGACCCAGTACTTC. Protein: CASSLTLTQYF. Looking up the rest from reference TRBV11-2 and TRBJ2-5 gives the full variable domain: EAGVAQSPRYKIIEKRQSVAFWCNPISGHATLYWYQQILGQGPKLLIQFQNNGVVDDSQLPKDRFSAERLKGVDSTLKIQPAKLEDSAVYLCASSLTLTQYFGPGTRLLVL.

The gene calls are TRBV18 and TRBJ2-5; no clear D gene. The germline V gene has CDR1 KGHSH and CDR2 LQKENI. The CDR3 is made up of 13 amino acids. With 2 bases removed from V and 5 bases from J, the gap between germline ends came to 9 bases. The CDR3 reads CASSPDLGETQYF. The CDR3 DNA reads TGTGCCAGCTCACCAGATCTGGGGGAGACCCAGTACTTC.

V gene TRBV6-2 or TRBV6-3 combines with J gene TRBJ2-4; unclear D gene. The CDR3 consists of 14 residues. Trimming stripped 2 bases from V and 0 bases from J, with 5 bases between. Germline V lookup: CDR1 MNHEY, CDR2 SVGEGT. CDR3 region: CASSYTLAKNIQYF. The CDR3 nucleotides read TGTGCCAGCAGTTACACGCTAGCCAAAAACATTCAGTACTTC.

This clonotype was seen a handful of times. The chain recombines TRBV7-2 with TRBJ1-2, with 9 bases that match TRBD1. The CDR3 spans 17 residues. J gave up 0 bases and V 5 bases, and 10 bases lay outside the gene matches. Germline loops: CDR1 SGHTA, CDR2 FQGNSA. The CDR3 reads CASSESGTGIANYGYTF. Here the CDR3 DNA reads TGTGCCAGCAGCGAATCCGGGACAGGGATCGCTAACTATGGCTACACCTTC.

The chain carries TRBV27 and TRBJ2-2, with 14 bases aligning to TRBD2. J lost 3 bases, V lost 4 bases, and 10 bases had no gene match. Germline assignment: CDR1 MNHEY and CDR2 SMNVEV (reference sequence). The CDR3 has 19 residues. This chain's CDR3 is CASSSQQPGLAGDTGELFF. DNA of the CDR3: TGTGCCAGCAGTTCGCAACAACCGGGACTAGCGGGGGACACCGGGGAGCTGTTTTTT.

In this sample, this clonotype turned up a few times. The DNA for the CDR3 is TGTGCCAGCAGCCGGGGGTGGGGTGGCTACACCTTC. This translates into CASSRGWGGYTF. The rearrangement uses TRBV7-6 and TRBJ1-2; weak D call: TRBD1 (5 bases). The V gene's germline CDR1 is SGHVS and CDR2 FNYEAQ. The length of the CDR3 is 12 residues. Trimming removed 5 bases from V and 7 bases from J, with 11 bases in between.

The chain couples TRBV4-1 to TRBJ1-1, with D unclear. CDR1 is MGHRA and CDR2 is YSYEKL in the germline V gene. Trimming stripped 6 bases from V and 0 bases from J, with 8 bases between. The CDR3 extends over 13 amino acids. The CDR3: CASRWGMNTEAFF. CDR3 in DNA: TGCGCCAGCAGATGGGGTATGAACACTGAAGCTTTCTTT.

The chain employs TRBV29-1 and TRBJ2-1; the D gene is possibly TRBD1 (6 bases). CDR1 SQVTM and CDR2 ANQGSEA come from the germline V gene. V lost 3 bases, J lost 6 bases, and 9 bases lay in between. This CDR3 comprises 12 residues. The CDR3 sequence is CSVDRGPNEQFF. The CDR3 nucleotides read TGCAGCGTTGACAGGGGCCCCAATGAGCAGTTCTTC.

The CDR3 DNA follows: TGTGCCAGCAGCTTGGCCAAATCGGGGGGCTACGAGCAGTACTTC. Its protein is CASSLAKSGGYEQYF. This chain joins TRBV5-4 and TRBJ2-7; 7 nucleotides agree with TRBD2. Germline V lookup: CDR1 SGHNT, CDR2 YYREEE (reference sequence). Trimming cost V 0 bases and J 3 bases; bases outside gene matches: 6. The CDR3 extends over 15 amino acids.

This clonotype has only a few counts. This chain uses TRBV12-3 or TRBV12-4 with TRBJ1-1; perhaps TRBD1 as D (5 bases). This CDR3 comprises 15 residues. V lost 2 bases, J lost 2 bases, and 12 bases lay in between. CDR3 region: CASSLLSGANTEAFF. CDR3 bases: TGTGCCAGCAGTTTACTTTCCGGGGCCAACACTGAAGCTTTCTTT.

The chain couples TRBV3-1 to TRBJ2-4; either TRBD1 or TRBD2 may supply D (5 bases each). Trimming removed 0 bases at V and 0 bases at J, with 9 bases between. Germline V gene lookup returns CDR1 LGHDT and CDR2 YNNKEL (reference sequence). The CDR3 loop spans 16 amino acids. The CDR3 sequence is CASSQESGTAKNIQYF. The CDR3 nucleotides read TGTGCCAGCAGCCAAGAATCCGGGACAGCCAAAAACATTCAGTACTTC. Full variable domain (outside the CDR3, taken from reference TRBV3-1 and TRBJ2-4): DTAVSQTPKYLVTQMGNDKSIKCEQNLGHDTMYWYKQDSKKFLKIMFSYNNKELIINETVPNRFSPKSPDKAHLNLHINSLELGDSAVYFCASSQESGTAKNIQYFGAGTRLSVL.

The rearrangement links TRBV7-8 to TRBJ2-1; no clear D. The CDR3 runs 13 residues. The V gene's germline CDR1 is SGHVS and CDR2 FQNEAQ. With 3 bases removed from V and 10 bases from J, the gap between germline ends came to 13 bases. The CDR3: CASSFPPEQEQFF. The CDR3 nucleotides read TGTGCCAGCAGCTTCCCCCCGGAGCAGGAGCAGTTCTTC.

This clonotype was counted at least ten times. The chain has TRBV20-1 and TRBJ2-7; D not resolved. Trimming removed 4 bases at V and 3 bases at J, with 13 bases between. Germline V gene data show CDR1 as DFQATT and CDR2 as SNEGSKA (reference sequence). This CDR3 is built from 13 residues. This CDR3 reads CSAISERSYEQYF. DNA for the CDR3: TGCAGTGCTATATCGGAGAGGAGCTACGAGCAGTACTTC.

This chain links TRBV29-1 with TRBJ1-2, with TRBD1 matching 10 bases. This CDR3 is 13 amino acids long. V lost 1 base, J lost 8 bases, and 4 bases stayed unmatched. Germline CDR1 reads SQVTM; CDR2 reads ANQGSEA. As DNA, the CDR3 is TGCAGCGTTGAAGGGGACAGGGGAAGAGGCTACACCTTC. It is translated as CSVEGDRGRGYTF.

The V call is TRBV20-1, the J call TRBJ1-5, with D hard to call. The CDR3 loop spans 15 amino acids. Trimming removed 6 bases from V and 0 bases from J, with 15 bases in between. Germline CDR1 and CDR2: DFQATT and SNEGSKA (reference sequence). The CDR3 nucleotides read TGCAGTGCCGCGGCTATGGGGATTAGCAATCAGCCCCAGCATTTT. As protein: CSAAAMGISNQPQHF.